This TCR beta chain came from a study of cytomegalovirus exposure and HLA in healthy donors. Broader study findings: Immune exposure data for these donors was limited to CMV serostatus.

Comment on this clone: The antigen remains unidentified.

The CDR3 has 14 amino acids. The V gene end was trimmed by 6 bases and the J gene end by 7 bases; junction bases not matched to a gene: 5. CDR1 and CDR2 (germline): SGHAT, FQNNGV. The PCR was carried out with 60 Vbeta primers and 13 Jbeta primers. Libraries were prepared by immunoSEQ multiplex PCR; TCRdb keeps only in-frame clonotypes and omits some of them. The data show fewer than 65,000 clones, roughly 80% seen once. Sample: PBMCs. The genes are TRBV11-2 and TRBJ2-1; 11 bases map to TRBD2. This sequence was found in a woman in her thirties or forties in good health and CMV-seropositive. Here the CDR3 reads CASRSLAGGNEQFF. The CDR3 DNA is TGTGCCAGCAGGTCGCTAGCGGGGGGAAATGAGCAGTTCTTC.